This is a list of T cell receptor beta chains from one sample in a study of cytomegalovirus exposure and HLA in healthy donors. Measured with immunoSEQ multiplex PCR; TCRdb has only the in-frame clones, and not every one. Seen here are 100,000 or so clones, less than 85% observed once, and the top ten hold roughly 8.2%. Sample: PBMCs. These receptors all stem from a man aged 35 to 55 in good health and CMV-seropositive. The CDR3 runs from the conserved cysteine through the conserved F or W. A D gene is named only where the DNA matches it firmly. Expanded clones are given a class, and other clones once, few, many or no size at all.

D	J	size	V	DNA	CDR3
-	TRBJ2-7	-	TRBV7-8	TGTGCCAGCAGCACGACTAGCTACGAGCAGTACTTC	CASSTTSYEQYF
-	TRBJ2-5	-	TRBV6-6	TGTGCCAGCAGTTACGGACAAAACCAAGAGACCCAGTACTTC	CASSYGQNQETQYF
TRBD1	TRBJ2-7	-	TRBV6-1	TGTGCCAGCAGTGGGGACAGGGCGAGGGAGCAGTACTTC	CASSGDRAREQYF
-	TRBJ1-5	-	TRBV21-1	TGTGCCAGCAGCATAAACAGGGGGCGAGAAGGCAATCAGCCCCAGCATTTT	CASSINRGREGNQPQHF
TRBD1	TRBJ1-1	-	TRBV11-1	TGTGCCAGCTGCAGGGACAGAGCTCTTGAAGCTTTCTTT	CASCRDRALEAFF
-	TRBJ2-7	few	TRBV7-2	TGTGCCAGCAGCTTATCCCCTAGCTCCTACGAGCAGTACTTC	CASSLSPSSYEQYF
TRBD1	TRBJ1-4	-	TRBV15	TGTGCCACCAGCAGGGGACAGTTGGGGACTAATGAAAAACTGTTTTTT	CATSRGQLGTNEKLFF
-	TRBJ2-1	-	TRBV5-4	TGTGCCAGCAGCTCGGACAGAGTTGAGCAGTTCTTC	CASSSDRVEQFF
-	TRBJ2-5	-	TRBV7-6	TGTGCCAGCAGCCGAGGCGCTGACTTGGAGACCCAGTACTTC	CASSRGADLETQYF
-	TRBJ2-1	few	TRBV7-2	TGTGCCAGCAGCTTAAGACTAGAGGCTGAGCAGTTCTTC	CASSLRLEAEQFF
TRBD1	TRBJ1-4	-	TRBV18	TGTGCCAGCTCACCAACCGGGACAGGGACTGTTAATGAAAAACTGTTTTTT	CASSPTGTGTVNEKLFF
-	TRBJ2-3	few	TRBV7-3	TGTGCCAGCAGCTTTAGTAACAGCTTCACAGATACGCAGTATTTT	CASSFSNSFTDTQYF
TRBD2	TRBJ2-3	once	TRBV11-3	TGTGCCAGCAGCTTAGAGGCTACTAGCGGGCTGTCCACAGATACGCAGTATTTT	CASSLEATSGLSTDTQYF
-	TRBJ1-1	-	TRBV6-1	TGTGCCAGCAGGGAAGCCTCAGGGATGAACACTGAAGCTTTCTTT	CASREASGMNTEAFF
TRBD2	TRBJ2-3	-	TRBV2	TGTGCCAGCAGACACGGGGGGGCCAAAGATACGCAGTATTTT	CASRHGGAKDTQYF
-	TRBJ2-3	once	TRBV4-3	TGCGCCAGCAGCCAACTTTTAACAGCAGGCGATACGCAGTATTTT	CASSQLLTAGDTQYF
-	TRBJ1-2	-	TRBV6-4	TGTGCCAGCAGTGACTCTGCCCAGTCGGGCTACACCTTC	CASSDSAQSGYTF
-	TRBJ2-7	-	TRBV7-2	TGTGCCAGCAGCTTAGACCCGGGGTCCTACGAGCAGTACTTC	CASSLDPGSYEQYF
-	TRBJ1-1	-	TRBV11-1	TGTGCCAGCAGACACACGAACACTGAAGCTTTCTTT	CASRHTNTEAFF
-	TRBJ1-5	-	TRBV28	TGTGCCAGCACCGTTATCGCGGTCAATCAGCCCCAGCATTTT	CASTVIAVNQPQHF
TRBD1	TRBJ1-1	-	TRBV19	TGTGCCAGTAGTAGGCAGGGGGCAACGAACACTGAAGCTTTCTTT	CASSRQGATNTEAFF
-	TRBJ2-1	-	TRBV7-3	TGTGCCAGCAGCCGACGGCAGGGAAATGAGCAGTTCTTC	CASSRRQGNEQFF
TRBD2	TRBJ2-7	-	TRBV11-2	TGTGCCAGCAGCTTAGATCTGGCTAGCGGGGGATACGAGCAGTACTTC	CASSLDLASGGYEQYF
-	TRBJ1-6	-	TRBV11-3	TGTGCCAGCAGGCCACCGGGGGATAATTCACCCCTCCACTTT	CASRPPGDNSPLHF
TRBD2	TRBJ2-5	-	TRBV10-3	TGTGCCATCAGTGGTCGGGAGGCCCAAGAGACCCAGTACTTC	CAISGREAQETQYF
TRBD2	TRBJ2-1	-	TRBV4-3	TGCGCCAGCAGCCAAGATTGGGTAGGACTAGTCCCCAATGAGCAGTTCTTC	CASSQDWVGLVPNEQFF
-	TRBJ2-3	-	TRBV4-2	TGTGCCAGCAGCCCATCCTCGGGGTTCGCAGATACGCAGTATTTT	CASSPSSGFADTQYF
-	TRBJ2-1	-	TRBV2	TGTGCCAGCAGTCTACTAGGTCCCTCCTACAATGAGCAGTTCTTC	CASSLLGPSYNEQFF